Below, 16 T cell receptor beta chains from the same sample are listed, as sequenced in a study of T cell responses to AZD1222 COVID-19 vaccine. The assay was immunoSEQ multiplex PCR, and TCRdb's table has in-frame clones only and misses some. Here the sample spans over 75,000 clones, over 85% being singletons. Sequenced material: peripheral blood, taken on day 0 of AZD1222 vaccination. These receptors were obtained from an adult in good health.

This chain joins TRBV19 and TRBJ1-1; no definite D call. This CDR3 comprises 15 residues. The V and J ends lost 0 bases and 7 bases respectively, with 15 bases between them. CDR1 and CDR2 (germline): LNHDA, SQIVND (reference sequence). The CDR3 loop reads CASSIDSEVRDEAFF. The CDR3 region has the DNA TGTGCCAGTAGTATAGATTCCGAAGTTAGAGATGAAGCTTTCTTT.

The V call is TRBV7-3, the J call TRBJ2-2, with D possibly matching TRBD1 (6 bases). This CDR3 is built from 15 residues. Germline CDR1 is SGHTA and CDR2 is FQGTGA. V lost 0 bases and J 1 base, leaving 6 bases between the germline ends. CDR3 in DNA: TGTGCCAGCAGCTTAACGGGACAGAACACCGGGGAGCTGTTTTTT. Translating it yields CASSLTGQNTGELFF.

This rearrangement joins TRBV19 to TRBJ1-5; 7 nucleotides line up with TRBD1. Germline values: CDR1 LNHDA, CDR2 SQIVND (reference sequence). Trimming removed 5 bases from V and 5 bases from J; junction bases left unmatched: 12. The CDR3 is 16 residues long. CDR3: CASSYGAGGFDQPQHF. CDR3 sequence (DNA): TGTGCCAGTAGTTACGGGGCAGGGGGATTTGATCAGCCCCAGCATTTT.

The V call is TRBV16, the J call TRBJ2-1; D remains ambiguous. Trimming took off 2 bases at V and 4 bases at J, with 6 bases between the two ends. Germline V CDR1 and CDR2: KGHSY, FQNENV. The CDR3 consists of 13 residues. Written as DNA, the CDR3 is TGTGCCAGCAGCCAAGTTCTTTACAATGAGCAGTTCTTC. Its translation is CASSQVLYNEQFF. Drawing the rest from reference TRBV16 and TRBJ2-1, the complete variable domain is GEEVAQTPKHLVRGEGQKAKLYCAPIKGHSYVFWYQQVLKNEFKFLISFQNENVFDETGMPKERFSAKCLPNSPCSLEIQATKLEDSAVYFCASSQVLYNEQFFGPGTRLTVL.

The V and J genes are TRBV30 and TRBJ2-7, with D perhaps matching TRBD2 (6 bases). This CDR3 has 13 amino acids. V was cut by 7 bases and J by 2 bases, with 15 bases left in between. Germline CDR1 and CDR2: GTSNPN and SVGIG (reference sequence). For the CDR3, the DNA is TGTGCCTCCAAGGGACTGCCGCCCTACGAGCAGTACTTC. Protein sequence: CASKGLPPYEQYF.

The chain is built from TRBV11-2 and TRBJ1-5; 7 bases match TRBD1. This CDR3 comprises 14 residues. CDR1 is SGHAT and CDR2 is FQNNGV in the germline V gene. The V gene end was trimmed by 5 bases and the J gene end by 1 base; junction bases not matched to a gene: 2. CDR3 DNA: TGTGCCAGCAGCCCGACAGGGAGCAATCAGCCCCAGCATTTT. This encodes CASSPTGSNQPQHF.

The chain carries TRBV18 and TRBJ2-7, with TRBD2 as a possible D gene (6 bases). V dropped 2 bases and J dropped 1 base, with 15 bases sitting between them. The CDR3 totals 16 residues. Per the germline V gene, CDR1 is KGHSH and CDR2 is LQKENI. CDR3 sequence reads: CASSPSSSAGSYEQYF. The CDR3 nucleotides are TGTGCCAGCTCACCATCTTCCTCCGCGGGGTCCTACGAGCAGTACTTC. Supplemented by reference TRBV18 and TRBJ2-7, the full variable domain reads NAGVMQNPRHLVRRRGQEARLRCSPMKGHSHVYWYRQLPEEGLKFMVYLQKENIIDESGMPKERFSAEFPKEGPSILRIQQVVRGDSAAYFCASSPSSSAGSYEQYFGPGTRLTVT.

V and J are TRBV2 and TRBJ2-2; perhaps TRBD1 as D (6 bases). Trimming took 5 bases from V and 1 from J, leaving 11 bases between them. The germline V gene has CDR1 SNHLY and CDR2 FYNNEI. The CDR3 length is 15 residues. DNA for the CDR3: TGTGCCAGCAGTCAGGGCAGGGGGAACACCGGGGAGCTGTTTTTT. Amino acid sequence: CASSQGRGNTGELFF.

The genes are TRBV28 and TRBJ2-4, with TRBD1 matching over 7 bases. The germline V gene has CDR1 MDHEN and CDR2 SYDVKM. CDR3 length: 14 residues. V trimming: 8 bases; J trimming: 1 base; junction bases outside the gene matches: 5. CDR3 sequence: CASEGARAKNIQYF. CDR3 DNA: TGTGCCAGCGAGGGGGCGAGGGCCAAAAACATTCAGTACTTC.

V and J are TRBV9 and TRBJ2-1; 8 bases match TRBD1. The V and J ends lost 3 bases and 3 bases, in that order; junction bases with no gene match: 8. The CDR3 is 16 residues long. CDR1 is SGDLS, CDR2 YYNGEE, per germline. The CDR3 sequence: CASSASAGQGYNEQFF. The CDR3 DNA reads TGTGCCAGCAGCGCCTCCGCAGGACAGGGCTACAATGAGCAGTTCTTC.

This clone appeared a single time. V is TRBV3-1 (or the pseudogene TRBV3-2) and J is TRBJ2-7; 10 bases fit TRBD2. Per the germline V gene, CDR1 is LGHDT and CDR2 is YNNKEL (reference sequence). V trimming: 5 bases; J trimming: 5 bases; junction bases outside the gene matches: 12. CDR3 length equals 16 residues. The CDR3 loop reads CASSSPASGRVDEQYF. In DNA, the CDR3 is TGTGCCAGCAGCAGCCCAGCTAGCGGGAGAGTAGACGAGCAGTACTTC.

The gene calls are TRBV5-1 and TRBJ2-7; 11 bases map to TRBD2. CDR3 length equals 16 residues. Germline CDR1 is SGHRS and CDR2 is YFSETQ. Trimming took 6 bases from V and 2 from J; bases not matched to a gene: 10. In nucleotides, the CDR3 is TGCGCCAGCACGGTTAGCGGGAGGGTCCCTACCTACGAGCAGTACTTC. Its protein product is CASTVSGRVPTYEQYF.

The chain combines TRBV7-8 with TRBJ1-6; D is unclear. The V and J ends lost 0 bases and 8 bases respectively, with 11 bases between them. This CDR3 is built from 15 residues. Germline values: CDR1 SGHVS, CDR2 FQNEAQ. CDR3 nucleotide sequence: TGTGCCAGCAGCTTAGCGCTGAACCGTGATTCACCCCTCCACTTT. It encodes CASSLALNRDSPLHF.

The chain links TRBV10-3 to TRBJ1-5; D gene ambiguous. This CDR3 has 15 amino acids. The V gene's germline CDR1 is ENHRY and CDR2 SYGVKD. V was shortened by 2 bases and J by 0 bases, with 8 bases between the two germline ends. CDR3 nucleotide sequence: TGTGCCATCAGTGAGGGGCACAATAGCAATCAGCCCCAGCATTTT. This translates into CAISEGHNSNQPQHF.

This chain connects TRBV6-5 to TRBJ1-5; D not resolved. From germline, CDR1 is MNHEY and CDR2 SVGAGI. The length of the CDR3 is 13 residues. V shed 7 bases and J shed 5 bases, with 12 bases lying between them. The CDR3 bases are TGTGCCAGCAACCGGGCCGGGCATCAGCCCCAGCATTTT. Its translation: CASNRAGHQPQHF.

The V call is TRBV19, the J call TRBJ2-5; D call uncertain. The CDR3 runs 12 residues. CDR1 is LNHDA, CDR2 SQIVND, per germline (reference sequence). V lost 3 bases and J 2 bases, leaving 4 bases between the germline ends. CDR3 bases: TGTGCCAGTAGTATGCAGCAAGAGACCCAGTACTTC. Translated: CASSMQQETQYF.